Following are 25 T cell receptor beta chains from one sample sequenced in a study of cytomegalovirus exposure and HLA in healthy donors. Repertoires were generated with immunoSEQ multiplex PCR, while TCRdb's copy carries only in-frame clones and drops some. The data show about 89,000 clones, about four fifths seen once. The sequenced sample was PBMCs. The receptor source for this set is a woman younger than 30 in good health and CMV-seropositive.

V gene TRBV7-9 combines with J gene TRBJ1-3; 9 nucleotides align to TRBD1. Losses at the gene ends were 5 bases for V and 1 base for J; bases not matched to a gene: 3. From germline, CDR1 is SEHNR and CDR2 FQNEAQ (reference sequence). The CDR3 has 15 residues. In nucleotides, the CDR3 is TGTGCCAGCAGCGACGACAGGGGGTCTGGAAACACCATATATTTT. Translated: CASSDDRGSGNTIYF.

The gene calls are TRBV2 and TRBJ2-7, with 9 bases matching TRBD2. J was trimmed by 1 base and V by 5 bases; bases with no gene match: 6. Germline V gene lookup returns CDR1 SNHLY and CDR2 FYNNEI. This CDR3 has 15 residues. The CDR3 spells CASSSSGGESYEQYF. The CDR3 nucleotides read TGTGCCAGCAGTAGTAGCGGGGGCGAATCCTACGAGCAGTACTTC.

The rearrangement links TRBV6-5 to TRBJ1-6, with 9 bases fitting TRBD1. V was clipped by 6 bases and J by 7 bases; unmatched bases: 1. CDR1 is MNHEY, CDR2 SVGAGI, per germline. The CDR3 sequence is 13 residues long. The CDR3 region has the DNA TGTGCCAGCAGAGACAGGGGGAATTCACCCCTCCACTTT. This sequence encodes CASRDRGNSPLHF.

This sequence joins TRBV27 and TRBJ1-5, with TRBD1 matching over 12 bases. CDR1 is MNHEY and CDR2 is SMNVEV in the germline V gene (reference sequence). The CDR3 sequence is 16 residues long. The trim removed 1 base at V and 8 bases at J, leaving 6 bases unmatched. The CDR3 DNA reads TGTGCCAGCAGTTTATGGGGACAGGGGGCTAGGGAGCCCCAGCATTTT. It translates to CASSLWGQGAREPQHF.

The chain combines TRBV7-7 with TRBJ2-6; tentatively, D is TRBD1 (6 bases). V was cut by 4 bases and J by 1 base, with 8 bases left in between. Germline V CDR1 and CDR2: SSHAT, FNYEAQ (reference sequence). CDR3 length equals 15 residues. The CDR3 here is CASSSGQSGANVLTF. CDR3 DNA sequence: TGTGCCAGCAGCTCCGGACAGTCTGGGGCCAACGTCCTGACTTTC.

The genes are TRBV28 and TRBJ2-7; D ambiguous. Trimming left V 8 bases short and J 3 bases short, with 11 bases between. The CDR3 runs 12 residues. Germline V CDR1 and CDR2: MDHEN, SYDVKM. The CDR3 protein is CASGTDLYEQYF. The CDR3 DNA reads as TGTGCCAGCGGTACAGATCTCTACGAGCAGTACTTC.

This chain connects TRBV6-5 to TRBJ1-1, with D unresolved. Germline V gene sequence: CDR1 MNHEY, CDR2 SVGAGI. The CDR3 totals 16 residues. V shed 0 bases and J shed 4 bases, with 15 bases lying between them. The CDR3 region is CASSYSTARGSTEAFF. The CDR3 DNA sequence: TGTGCCAGCAGTTACTCGACGGCAAGAGGAAGCACTGAAGCTTTCTTT.

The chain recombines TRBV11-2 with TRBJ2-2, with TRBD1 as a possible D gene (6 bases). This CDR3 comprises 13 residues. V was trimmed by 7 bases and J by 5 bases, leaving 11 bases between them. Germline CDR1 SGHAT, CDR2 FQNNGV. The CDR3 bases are TGTGCCAGCAAATATCAGGGGACCGGGGAGCTGTTTTTT. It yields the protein CASKYQGTGELFF.

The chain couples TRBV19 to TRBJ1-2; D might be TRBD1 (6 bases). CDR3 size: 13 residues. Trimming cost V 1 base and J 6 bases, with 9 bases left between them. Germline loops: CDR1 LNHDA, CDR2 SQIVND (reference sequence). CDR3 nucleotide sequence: TGTGCCAGTAGTATAGGCCAGGGGCATGGCTACACCTTC. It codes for CASSIGQGHGYTF.

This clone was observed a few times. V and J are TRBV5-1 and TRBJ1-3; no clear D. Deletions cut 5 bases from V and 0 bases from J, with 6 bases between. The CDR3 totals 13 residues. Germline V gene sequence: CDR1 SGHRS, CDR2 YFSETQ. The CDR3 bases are TGCGCCAGCAGTGTCTACTCTGGAAACACCATATATTTT. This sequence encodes CASSVYSGNTIYF.

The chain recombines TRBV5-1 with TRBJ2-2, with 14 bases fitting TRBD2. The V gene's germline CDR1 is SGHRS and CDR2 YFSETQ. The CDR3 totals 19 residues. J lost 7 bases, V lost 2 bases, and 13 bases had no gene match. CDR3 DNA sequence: TGCGCCAGCAGCTTCTCCGGGACTAGCGGGGGAAGTTGGAGCGGGGAGCTGTTTTTT. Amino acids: CASSFSGTSGGSWSGELFF.

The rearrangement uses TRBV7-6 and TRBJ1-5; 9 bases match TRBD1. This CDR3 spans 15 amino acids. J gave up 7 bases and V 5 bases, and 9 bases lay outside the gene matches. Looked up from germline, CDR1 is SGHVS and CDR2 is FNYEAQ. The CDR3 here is CASSAVQGAYQPQHF. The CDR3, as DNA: TGTGCCAGCAGCGCAGTACAGGGGGCGTACCAGCCCCAGCATTTT.

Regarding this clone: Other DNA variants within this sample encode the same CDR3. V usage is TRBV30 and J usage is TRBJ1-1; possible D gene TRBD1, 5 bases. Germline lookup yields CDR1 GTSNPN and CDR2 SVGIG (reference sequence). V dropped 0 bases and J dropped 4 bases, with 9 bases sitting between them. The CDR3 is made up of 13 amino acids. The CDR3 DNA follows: TGTGCCTGGAGTGTACTGGGGGGCACTGAAGCTTTCTTT. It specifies CAWSVLGGTEAFF. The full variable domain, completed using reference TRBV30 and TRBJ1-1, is SQTIHQWPATLVQPVGSPLSLECTVEGTSNPNLYWYRQAAGRGLQLLFYSVGIGQISSEVPQNLSASRPQDRQFILSSKKLLLSDSGFYLCAWSVLGGTEAFFGQGTRLTVV.

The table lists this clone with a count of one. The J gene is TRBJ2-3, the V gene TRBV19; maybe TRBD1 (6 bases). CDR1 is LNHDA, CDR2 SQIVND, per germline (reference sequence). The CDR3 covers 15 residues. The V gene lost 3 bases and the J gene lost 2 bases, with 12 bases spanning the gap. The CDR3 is CASSIGAGATDTQYF. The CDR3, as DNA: TGTGCCAGTAGTATCGGGGCAGGGGCCACAGATACGCAGTATTTT.

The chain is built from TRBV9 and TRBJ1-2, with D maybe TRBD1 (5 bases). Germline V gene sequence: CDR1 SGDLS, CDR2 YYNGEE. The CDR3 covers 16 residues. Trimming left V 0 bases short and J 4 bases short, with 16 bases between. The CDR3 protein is CASSVEGGQGGYGYTF. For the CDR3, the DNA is TGTGCCAGCAGCGTAGAGGGTGGGCAGGGCGGCTATGGCTACACCTTC.

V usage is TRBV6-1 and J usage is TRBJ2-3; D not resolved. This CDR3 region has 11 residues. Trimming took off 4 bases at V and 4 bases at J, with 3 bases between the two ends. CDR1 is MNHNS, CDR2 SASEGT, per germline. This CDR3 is CASSVSDTQYF. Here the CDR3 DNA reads TGTGCCAGCAGTGTCTCAGATACGCAGTATTTT.

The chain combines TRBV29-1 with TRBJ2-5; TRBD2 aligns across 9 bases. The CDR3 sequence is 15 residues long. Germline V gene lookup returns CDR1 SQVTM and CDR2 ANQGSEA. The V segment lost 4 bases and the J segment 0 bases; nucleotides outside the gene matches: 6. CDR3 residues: CSVGGLAGHQETQYF. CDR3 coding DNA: TGCAGCGTTGGAGGGCTAGCGGGGCACCAAGAGACCCAGTACTTC.

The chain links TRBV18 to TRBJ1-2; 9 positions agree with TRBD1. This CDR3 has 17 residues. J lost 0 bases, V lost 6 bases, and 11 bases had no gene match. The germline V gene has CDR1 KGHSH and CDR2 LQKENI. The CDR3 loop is CASSYGTGGVSNYGYTF. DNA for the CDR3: TGTGCCAGCTCCTATGGCACAGGGGGCGTCTCTAACTATGGCTACACCTTC.

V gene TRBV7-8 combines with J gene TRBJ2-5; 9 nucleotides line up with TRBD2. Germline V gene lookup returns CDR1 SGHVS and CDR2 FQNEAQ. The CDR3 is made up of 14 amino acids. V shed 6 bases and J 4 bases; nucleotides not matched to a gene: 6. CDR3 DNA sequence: TGTGCCAGCAGACGGACTAGCGCGATAGAGACCCAGTACTTC. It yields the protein CASRRTSAIETQYF.

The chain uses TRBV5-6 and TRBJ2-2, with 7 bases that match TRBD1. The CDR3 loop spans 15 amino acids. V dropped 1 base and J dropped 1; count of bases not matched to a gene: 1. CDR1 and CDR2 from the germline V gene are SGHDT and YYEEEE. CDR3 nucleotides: TGTGCCAGCAGCTTGACAGGGGAGAACACCGGGGAGCTGTTTTTT. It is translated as CASSLTGENTGELFF. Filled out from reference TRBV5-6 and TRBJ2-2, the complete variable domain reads DAGVTQSPTHLIKTRGQQVTLRCSPKSGHDTVSWYQQALGQGPQFIFQYYEEEERQRGNFPDRFSGHQFPNYSSELNVNALLLGDSALYLCASSLTGENTGELFFGEGSRLTVL.

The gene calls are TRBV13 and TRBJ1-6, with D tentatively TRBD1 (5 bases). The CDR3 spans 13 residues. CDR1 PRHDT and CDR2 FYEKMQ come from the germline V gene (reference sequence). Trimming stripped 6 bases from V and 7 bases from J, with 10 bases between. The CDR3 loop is CASRLRGNSPLHF. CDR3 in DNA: TGTGCCAGCAGGCTCCGGGGGAATTCACCCCTCCACTTT.

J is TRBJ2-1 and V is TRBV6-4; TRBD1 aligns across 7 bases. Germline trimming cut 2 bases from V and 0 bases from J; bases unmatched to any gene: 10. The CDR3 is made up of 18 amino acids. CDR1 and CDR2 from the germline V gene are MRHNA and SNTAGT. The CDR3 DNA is TGTGCCAGCAGTGACGCCTATCGGACAGGCGACTCCTACAATGAGCAGTTCTTC. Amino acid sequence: CASSDAYRTGDSYNEQFF.

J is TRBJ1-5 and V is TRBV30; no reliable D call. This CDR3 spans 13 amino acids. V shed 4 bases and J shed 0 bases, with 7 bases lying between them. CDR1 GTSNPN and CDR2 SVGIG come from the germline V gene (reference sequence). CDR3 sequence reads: CAWTRSSNQPQHF. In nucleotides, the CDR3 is TGTGCCTGGACACGCAGTAGCAATCAGCCCCAGCATTTT.

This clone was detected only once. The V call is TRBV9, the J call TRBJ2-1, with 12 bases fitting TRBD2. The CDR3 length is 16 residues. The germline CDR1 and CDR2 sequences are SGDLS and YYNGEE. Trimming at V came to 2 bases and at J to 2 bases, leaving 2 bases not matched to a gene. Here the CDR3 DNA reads TGTGCCAGCAGCGTCGGACTAGCGGGGCCCTACAATGAGCAGTTCTTC. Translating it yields CASSVGLAGPYNEQFF.

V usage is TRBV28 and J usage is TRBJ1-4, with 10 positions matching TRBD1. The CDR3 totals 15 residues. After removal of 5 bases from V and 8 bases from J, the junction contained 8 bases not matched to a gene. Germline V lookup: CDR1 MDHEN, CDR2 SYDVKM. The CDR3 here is CASSRRTGGDEKLFF. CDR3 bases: TGTGCCAGCAGTCGCAGGACAGGGGGAGACGAAAAACTGTTTTTT. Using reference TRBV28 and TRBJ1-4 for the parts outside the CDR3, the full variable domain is DVKVTQSSRYLVKRTGEKVFLECVQDMDHENMFWYRQDPGLGLRLIYFSYDVKMKEKGDIPEGYSVSREKKERFSLILESASTNQTSMYLCASSRRTGGDEKLFFGSGTQLSVL.